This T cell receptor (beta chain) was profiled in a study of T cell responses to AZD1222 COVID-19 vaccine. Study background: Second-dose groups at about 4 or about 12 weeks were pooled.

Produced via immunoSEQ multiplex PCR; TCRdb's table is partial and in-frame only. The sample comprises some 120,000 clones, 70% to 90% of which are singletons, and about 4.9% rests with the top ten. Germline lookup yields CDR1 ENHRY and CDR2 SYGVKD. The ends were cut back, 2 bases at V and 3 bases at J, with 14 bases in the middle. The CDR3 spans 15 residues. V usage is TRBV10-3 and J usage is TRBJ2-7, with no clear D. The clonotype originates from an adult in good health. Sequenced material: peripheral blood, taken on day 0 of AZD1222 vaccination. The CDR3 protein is CAISEPTGPYYEQYF. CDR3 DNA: TGTGCCATCAGTGAGCCTACCGGGCCGTACTACGAGCAGTACTTC.